The sequence of this TCR beta chain was determined in a study of T cells after yellow fever vaccination. This clonotype was seen repeatedly, ten times or more. TCRdb re-derived calls from the 5' RACE reads in MiXCR, one entry per CDR3 protein. Among 300,000 to 450,000 distinct CDR3 sequences, roughly 8.4% were seen once, and the ten largest hold 17%. Sequences were derived from PBMCs, sampled about 49 days after the first yellow fever vaccination. The receptor was isolated from a man younger than 35 who received the YFV17D yellow fever vaccine.

This chain's CDR3 is CASSVPGTGDFGAFF. The CDR3 nucleotides are TGTGCCAGCAGCGTTCCCGGGACAGGGGATTTCGGCGCTTTCTTT. The chain couples TRBV3-1 to TRBJ1-1; 10 bases line up with TRBD1. The CDR3 runs 15 residues. CDR1 is LGHDT, CDR2 YNNKEL, per germline (reference sequence). J was trimmed by 11 bases and V by 5 bases; bases with no gene match: 14.